This TCR beta chain appears in the sequencing data of a study of cytomegalovirus exposure and HLA in healthy donors. CDR1 GTSNPN and CDR2 SVGIG come from the germline V gene (reference sequence). The V gene end was trimmed by 0 bases and the J gene end by 0 bases; junction bases not matched to a gene: 6. This CDR3 contains 18 residues. Study-wide findings and caveats: In an earlier analysis, in under 700 donors, most V segments appeared productive either ~90% or ~30% of the time.

The PCR contained 60 Vbeta and 13 Jbeta primers. Profiling relied on immunoSEQ multiplex PCR, and the TCRdb table lists in-frame clones only, not all of them. This sample has about 160,000 clones, with about 75% found just once. Concerning this clone: Its antigen is not identified.

The sequencing sample was made of PBMCs. This chain joins TRBV30 and TRBJ2-6, with 9 bases aligning to TRBD1. The sequence was obtained from a female donor in good health and CMV-seronegative. The CDR3 here is CAWSVPRQGGSGANVLTF. The CDR3 DNA reads TGTGCCTGGAGTGTACCCAGACAGGGGGGCTCTGGGGCCAACGTCCTGACTTTC.